One sample yielded the 2 T cell receptor beta chains listed below, sequenced in a study of Ad26.COV2.S vaccination and SARS-CoV-2 variants. As for treatment: 15 to 20 received Ad26.COV2.S at low or high dose, single or two shots; about five received placebo; per-sample allocation not given. Repertoires come from day 63 after the first vaccine or placebo injection. Repertoires were generated with immunoSEQ multiplex PCR, while TCRdb's copy carries only in-frame clones and drops some. This sample yields hundreds of thousands of clones, of which approximately 90% are seen a single time; around 5% belongs to the top ten. This material consisted of peripheral blood, taken in a trial of Ad26.COV2.S vaccine versus placebo. These receptors were obtained from a person aged 18-65 years who received the Ad26.COV2.S COVID-19 vaccine or a placebo.

The J gene is TRBJ2-3, the V gene TRBV5-5, with D tentatively TRBD1 (6 bases). Germline CDR1 SGHKS, CDR2 YYEKEE (reference sequence). The V and J ends lost 4 bases and 1 base respectively, with 13 bases between them. The CDR3 runs 15 residues. CDR3 DNA sequence: TGTGCCAGCAGCCTTGTAGGGGGTCGCACAGATACGCAGTATTTT. This encodes CASSLVGGRTDTQYF.

This clone has a single count. J is TRBJ1-2 and V is TRBV28, with 7 nucleotides matching TRBD1. V shed 3 bases, J shed 3 bases, and the junction held 4 bases outside the gene matches. Germline assignment: CDR1 MDHEN and CDR2 SYDVKM. The CDR3 length is 14 residues. In DNA form, the CDR3 reads TGTGCCAGCAGTTTCCGGGACAGAGACTATGGCTACACCTTC. The encoded protein is CASSFRDRDYGYTF.